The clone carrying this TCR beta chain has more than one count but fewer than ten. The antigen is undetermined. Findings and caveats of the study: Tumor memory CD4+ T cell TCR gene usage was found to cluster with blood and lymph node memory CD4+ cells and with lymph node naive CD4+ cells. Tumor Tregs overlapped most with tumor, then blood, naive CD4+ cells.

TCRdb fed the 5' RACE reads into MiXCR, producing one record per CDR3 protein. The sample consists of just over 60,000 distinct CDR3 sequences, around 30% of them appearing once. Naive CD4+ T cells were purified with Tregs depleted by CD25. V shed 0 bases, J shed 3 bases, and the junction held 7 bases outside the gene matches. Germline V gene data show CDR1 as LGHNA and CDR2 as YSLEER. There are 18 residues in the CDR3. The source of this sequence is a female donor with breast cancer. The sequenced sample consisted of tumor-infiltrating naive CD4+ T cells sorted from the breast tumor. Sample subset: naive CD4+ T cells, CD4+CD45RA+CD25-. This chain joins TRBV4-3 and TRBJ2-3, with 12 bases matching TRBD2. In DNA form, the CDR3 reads TGCGCCAGCAGCCAAGAACTAGCGGGAGGAGGATCGACAGATACGCAGTATTTT. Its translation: CASSQELAGGGSTDTQYF.